The 18 T cell receptor beta chains below come from one sample, sequenced in a study of shared clonotypes between healthy human individuals. Naive CD8 cells lacked CD45RO, underwent positive selection for CCR7 and left out terminally differentiated effector memory CD45RA+ cells. Only in-frame clones appear in the TCRdb table, and some are missing; sequencing was by immunoSEQ multiplex PCR. This sample carries 2 million or so clones, around 96% of them seen once, and the ten largest clones take 0.85% to 1.3%. Sequences were obtained from naive CD8+ T cells sorted from blood. The receptor set was obtained from a man aged 18-30 years in good health.

The chain joins TRBV6-6 to TRBJ1-1; D remains ambiguous. V was trimmed by 0 bases and J by 3 bases, leaving 14 bases between them. Germline V CDR1 and CDR2: MNHNY, SVGAGI (reference sequence). This CDR3 comprises 16 residues. The CDR3 protein is CASSYSGYLWDTEAFF. CDR3 nucleotide sequence: TGTGCCAGCAGTTACTCGGGATATTTATGGGACACTGAAGCTTTCTTT.

V and J are TRBV5-1 and TRBJ2-3; TRBD1 matches 7 bases. J lost 4 bases, V lost 3 bases, and 17 bases had no gene match. Germline V lookup: CDR1 SGHRS, CDR2 YFSETQ. The CDR3 consists of 18 residues. The CDR3 DNA reads TGCGCCAGCAGCTCAGGGGGTCCCGACCCCCGGGTACCAGATACGCAGTATTTT. Amino acids: CASSSGGPDPRVPDTQYF.

V and J are TRBV27 and TRBJ2-7; D unresolved. The V end was cut by 3 bases, the J end by 6 bases, with 9 bases between. Germline V CDR1 and CDR2: MNHEY, SMNVEV (reference sequence). The CDR3 length is 12 residues. This CDR3 reads CASSFIWGEQYF. The CDR3, as DNA: TGTGCCAGCAGTTTCATCTGGGGCGAGCAGTACTTC.

The chain employs TRBV5-6 and TRBJ1-2; 11 bases match TRBD1. Germline V lookup: CDR1 SGHDT, CDR2 YYEEEE. The CDR3 is made up of 17 amino acids. V shed 0 bases and J 6 bases; nucleotides not matched to a gene: 10. The CDR3 nucleotides are TGTGCCAGCAGCTTGGAGTTCGGAGGACAGGGGGCGAATGGCTACACCTTC. Amino acid sequence: CASSLEFGGQGANGYTF. The complete variable domain, with remaining parts taken from reference TRBV5-6 and TRBJ1-2, reads DAGVTQSPTHLIKTRGQQVTLRCSPKSGHDTVSWYQQALGQGPQFIFQYYEEEERQRGNFPDRFSGHQFPNYSSELNVNALLLGDSALYLCASSLEFGGQGANGYTFGSGTRLTVV.

Details on this clone: The same CDR3 also results from other DNA sequences found in this sample. V gene TRBV4-1 combines with J gene TRBJ1-1; D may be TRBD1 (5 bases). The germline V and J ends were trimmed by 4 bases and 4 bases, with 10 bases remaining between them. The CDR3 loop spans 13 amino acids. Germline CDR1 and CDR2: MGHRA and YSYEKL. CDR3 loop: CASSRSGGTEAFF. The CDR3, as DNA: TGCGCCAGCAGCCGCAGCGGGGGCACTGAAGCTTTCTTT.

The V and J genes are TRBV4-1 and TRBJ1-4; D unclear. V lost 4 bases and J 3 bases, leaving 9 bases between the germline ends. The CDR3 has 14 amino acids. The germline V gene has CDR1 MGHRA and CDR2 YSYEKL. Here the CDR3 reads CASSREAANEKLFF. The CDR3 nucleotides read TGCGCCAGCAGCCGGGAGGCAGCTAATGAAAAACTGTTTTTT.

The CDR3 DNA reads TGTGCCTGGACATCCAGTAGCTCAAATCAGCCCCAGCATTTT. Translated: CAWTSSSSNQPQHF. This rearrangement joins TRBV30 to TRBJ1-5; no definite D call. The CDR3 totals 14 residues. Per the germline V gene, CDR1 is GTSNPN and CDR2 is SVGIG (reference sequence). The germline V and J ends were trimmed by 4 bases and 4 bases, with 14 bases remaining between them. The complete variable domain, with remaining parts taken from reference TRBV30 and TRBJ1-5, reads SQTIHQWPATLVQPVGSPLSLECTVEGTSNPNLYWYRQAAGRGLQLLFYSVGIGQISSEVPQNLSASRPQDRQFILSSKKLLLSDSGFYLCAWTSSSSNQPQHFGDGTRLSIL.

The CDR3: CASSLFAGLNYEQYF. The DNA of the CDR3 is TGTGCCAGCAGCCTATTCGCCGGGCTGAACTACGAGCAGTACTTC. The rearrangement links TRBV27 to TRBJ2-7; no reliable D call. Trimming stripped 6 bases from V and 3 bases from J, with 18 bases between. The CDR3 contains 15 residues. Germline V gives CDR1 MNHEY, CDR2 SMNVEV (reference sequence).

The gene calls are TRBV5-6 and TRBJ1-1; no reliable D call. The ends were cut back, 0 bases at V and 5 bases at J, with 20 bases in the middle. Germline CDR1 is SGHDT and CDR2 is YYEEEE. The CDR3 has 17 amino acids. Here the CDR3 DNA reads TGTGCCAGCAGCTTGGATACCCACAACCCCACGGGGACTGAAGCTTTCTTT. Its protein is CASSLDTHNPTGTEAFF.

As to this clone: The identical CDR3 is also encoded by other nucleotide sequences in the sample. V usage is TRBV27 and J usage is TRBJ2-7; TRBD2 aligns across 7 bases. V lost 2 bases, J lost 0 bases, and 1 base stayed unmatched. Germline V CDR1 and CDR2: MNHEY, SMNVEV (reference sequence). The CDR3 loop spans 14 amino acids. The CDR3 DNA sequence: TGTGCCAGCAGTTTAACTAGCGCCTCCTACGAGCAGTACTTC. Its protein is CASSLTSASYEQYF.

The V call is TRBV27, the J call TRBJ2-7; possible D gene TRBD2, 5 bases. Germline V lookup: CDR1 MNHEY, CDR2 SMNVEV (reference sequence). The CDR3 is made up of 14 amino acids. Between the trimmed V and J ends, which lost 5 bases and 5 bases, there was a span of 16 bases. The DNA of the CDR3 is TGTGCCAGCAGTCTAGCCTCCGGGGAAGACGAGCAGTACTTC. Encoded protein: CASSLASGEDEQYF.

V is TRBV5-6 and J is TRBJ2-3; 12 nucleotides align to TRBD2. The CDR3 covers 17 residues. With V trimmed by 6 bases and J by 0 bases, 8 bases remained unmatched. Germline loops: CDR1 SGHDT, CDR2 YYEEEE. CDR3 region: CASNGLAGWASTDTQYF. CDR3 nucleotides: TGTGCCAGCAACGGACTAGCGGGATGGGCTAGCACAGATACGCAGTATTTT.

The chain couples TRBV27 to TRBJ2-7; 11 bases map to TRBD2. The J segment lost 3 bases and the V segment lost 5 bases, leaving 9 bases of the junction unmatched. CDR1 and CDR2 from the germline V gene are MNHEY and SMNVEV (reference sequence). The CDR3 totals 16 residues. The CDR3 coding sequence is TGTGCCAGCAGTCCATCGTCGGGACTAGCGGACTACGAGCAGTACTTC. It encodes CASSPSSGLADYEQYF.

CDR3 sequence reads: CASSEGGQSTDTQYF. CDR3 DNA: TGTGCCAGCAGCGAGGGGGGACAATCCACAGATACGCAGTATTTT. The gene calls are TRBV9 and TRBJ2-3; D may match TRBD1 or TRBD2 (6 bases each). The CDR3 has 15 amino acids. Germline CDR1 SGDLS, CDR2 YYNGEE. The germline V and J ends were trimmed by 3 bases and 2 bases, with 13 bases remaining between them.

J is TRBJ1-5 and V is TRBV6-6, with no clear D. This CDR3 region has 15 residues. Germline values: CDR1 MNHNY, CDR2 SVGAGI (reference sequence). V was pared by 6 bases and J by 1 base, with 13 bases between. In DNA, the CDR3 is TGTGCCAGCAGAGACCCTTTCTGGAGCAATCAGCCCCAGCATTTT. As protein: CASRDPFWSNQPQHF.

The chain employs TRBV29-1 and TRBJ2-7, with 8 bases that match TRBD1. With 2 bases clipped from V and 5 bases from J, the junction kept 11 bases outside the gene matches. Germline V CDR1 and CDR2: SQVTM, ANQGSEA. The CDR3 has 15 residues. The CDR3 region is CSVESGAGGIDEQYF. The CDR3 nucleotides are TGCAGCGTTGAATCCGGGGCAGGGGGCATCGACGAGCAGTACTTC.

The rearrangement joins TRBV10-3 to TRBJ2-2; no reliable D call. This CDR3 is built from 13 residues. The germline V gene has CDR1 ENHRY and CDR2 SYGVKD. V was trimmed by 11 bases and J by 5 bases, leaving 15 bases between them. The CDR3 bases are TGTGCCGTCTCGGGCTCACCAACCGGGGAGCTGTTTTTT. This gives the protein CAVSGSPTGELFF.

V usage is TRBV5-6 and J usage is TRBJ2-2, with a weak D call TRBD2 (7 bases). The CDR3 sequence is 17 residues long. From germline, CDR1 is SGHDT and CDR2 YYEEEE. V lost 1 base to trimming and J lost 3 bases, with 16 bases between them. Written as DNA, the CDR3 is TGTGCCAGCAGCTTGTGGGGCGGCGGGGGCGACACCGGGGAGCTGTTTTTT. It specifies CASSLWGGGGDTGELFF.